These T cell receptor beta chains were read from a single sample in a study of OX40 agonist ivuxolimab in advanced cancers. Using immunoSEQ multiplex PCR, the repertoire was profiled, and TCRdb retains in-frame clones only, with some absent. The data show tens of thousands of clones, 84% seen once. This material consisted of CD4+ or CD8+ T cells sorted from blood, taken in a trial of the OX40 agonist ivuxolimab. These receptor sequences come from an adult with an advanced solid tumor such as melanoma, head and neck, liver or kidney cancer. Each CDR3 is given with its conserved first and last residue. The D gene is left open where the match is weak. A clone size is listed for some rows: how often the clone was seen (once, few, many), or a class if it is expanded.

d_gene	v_gene	abundance	j_gene	CDR3nt	CDR3aa
.	TRBV11-2	.	TRBJ2-5	TGTGCCAGCAGCCCGACCGGGACTTGGGGGCCAGAGACCCAGTACTTC	CASSPTGTWGPETQYF
.	TRBV9	.	TRBJ2-5	TGTGCCAGCAGCGTATCCCCTAGCTCCCAAGAGACCCAGTACTTC	CASSVSPSSQETQYF
.	TRBV5-1	.	TRBJ2-2	TGCGCCACCAAGGGGGGAACGACCGGGGAGCTGTTTTTT	CATKGGTTGELFF
.	TRBV5-4	.	TRBJ1-2	TGTGCCAGCAGTTATTCCGAGACGGAAGGCTACACCTTC	CASSYSETEGYTF
.	TRBV18	.	TRBJ1-3	TGTGCCAGCTCGACGAGTCCCACCTCTGGAAACACCATATATTTT	CASSTSPTSGNTIYF
.	TRBV19	.	TRBJ1-3	TGTGCCAGTAGTTGGGTCGGGGTCGTCTCTGGAAACACCATATATTTT	CASSWVGVVSGNTIYF
.	TRBV30	.	TRBJ1-1	TGTGCCTGGAGTGTTCAAGCCCAGGCTTTCTTT	CAWSVQAQAFF
TRBD2	TRBV11-2	.	TRBJ2-7	TGTGCCAGCAGCTCTGGACTAGCGGGCTCCTACGAGCAGTACTTC	CASSSGLAGSYEQYF
TRBD2	TRBV5-4	.	TRBJ2-7	TGTGCCAGCAGCGCGGGAGAGGCCTACGAGCAGTACTTC	CASSAGEAYEQYF
.	TRBV18	.	TRBJ2-5	TGTGCCAGCTCGCCAGCTGGGAGTGCTCAAGAGACCCAGTACTTC	CASSPAGSAQETQYF
.	TRBV4-3	.	TRBJ1-5	TGCGCCAGCAGCCAAGACAGCAATCAGCCCCAGCATTTT	CASSQDSNQPQHF
.	TRBV7-3	.	TRBJ1-6	TGTGCCAGCAGCTTAGCCCGTAATTCACCCCTCCACTTT	CASSLARNSPLHF
.	TRBV5-1	few	TRBJ2-5	TGCGCCAGCAGCTTGCAGGGCAGGACTGGGGAGACCCAGTACTTC	CASSLQGRTGETQYF
.	TRBV5-1	.	TRBJ2-3	TGCGCCAGCAGCTTGGCTAACACAGATACGCAGTATTTT	CASSLANTDTQYF
.	TRBV28	.	TRBJ2-7	TGTGCCAGCAGGGGTGTTGGGTCGGGGACCTACGAGCAGTACTTC	CASRGVGSGTYEQYF
.	TRBV7-9	.	TRBJ1-1	TGTGCCAGCAGCTTAGGGGGTTTGAACACTGAAGCTTTCTTT	CASSLGGLNTEAFF
.	TRBV4-3	.	TRBJ1-2	TGCGCCAGCAGCCAAGGTGGTAATGGGAACTATGGCTACACCTTC	CASSQGGNGNYGYTF
.	TRBV6-6	.	TRBJ2-2	TGTGCCAGCAGTTACCCCGACGGGGAGCTGTTTTTT	CASSYPDGELFF
TRBD1	TRBV19	.	TRBJ1-2	TGTGCCAGTAGCCTAGGGACAGATATTTTGACTAACTATGGCTACACCTTC	CASSLGTDILTNYGYTF
TRBD1	TRBV6-5	.	TRBJ1-1	TGTGCCAGCTCGCAGGGGGGGTCTGAAGCTTTCTTT	CASSQGGSEAFF
.	TRBV5-1	once	TRBJ1-6	TGCGCCAGCAGCTCAGGTTCCGAAAATTCACCCCTCCACTTT	CASSSGSENSPLHF
.	TRBV30	.	TRBJ1-1	TGTGCCTGGAGTGTCTCATACACCGCTTTCTTT	CAWSVSYTAFF
.	TRBV19	.	TRBJ2-1	TGTGCCAGTAGTATAGATGGGCTGGTCTATGAGCAGTTCTTC	CASSIDGLVYEQFF
.	TRBV2	.	TRBJ2-7	TGTGCCAGCAGTGAATGGATAGTGGGTAGCCCCGACGAGCAGTACTTC	CASSEWIVGSPDEQYF
TRBD2	TRBV5-4	.	TRBJ2-1	TGTGCCAGCAGCTTGGGGGGCCTGAGCGGGAGGGCTTACAATGAGCAGTTCTTC	CASSLGGLSGRAYNEQFF
.	TRBV7-9	.	TRBJ2-7	TGTGCCAGCAGCGTGTTTGGGTACGAGCAGTACTTC	CASSVFGYEQYF
TRBD2	TRBV19	.	TRBJ2-5	TGTGCCAGTAGTATCGGTAGCGGGAGGCCGGAGACCCAGTACTTC	CASSIGSGRPETQYF
.	TRBV7-3	.	TRBJ1-1	TGTGCCAGCAGCACCGGGCCGAACACTGAAGCTTTCTTT	CASSTGPNTEAFF
TRBD2	TRBV27	.	TRBJ2-3	TGTGCCAGCAAAGGGACTAGCGGGAGTTCAGATACGCAGTATTTT	CASKGTSGSSDTQYF
TRBD2	TRBV10-3	.	TRBJ2-7	TGTGCCATCAGAGCTACTAGCGGGAGTCTCTACGAGCAGTACTTC	CAIRATSGSLYEQYF
.	TRBV6-5	.	TRBJ2-7	TGTGCCAGCAGTCTCGATGGCGGCTACGAGCAGTACTTC	CASSLDGGYEQYF
TRBD1	TRBV4-3	.	TRBJ1-4	TGCGCCAGCAGCCAGCAGGGGGGAGGCGAAAAACTGTTTTTT	CASSQQGGGEKLFF
.	TRBV5-5	.	TRBJ1-2	TGTGCCAGCAGCTCGAACTCCAGGGTCCCCTATGGCTACACCTTC	CASSSNSRVPYGYTF
TRBD1	TRBV5-6	.	TRBJ1-5	TGTGCCAGCAGCCTCGGGACAGGCTGGGGAAATCAGCCCCAGCATTTT	CASSLGTGWGNQPQHF
.	TRBV5-6	.	TRBJ1-1	TGTGCCAGCCGGAAGACAGTTAACACTGAAGCTTTCTTT	CASRKTVNTEAFF
TRBD1	TRBV2	.	TRBJ2-5	TGTGCCAGCTCACGAGGACAGGTTGTAGAGACCCAGTACTTC	CASSRGQVVETQYF
.	TRBV4-1	.	TRBJ2-5	TGCGCCAGCAGCCAAGAGGCAGGGACACCCGAGACCCAGTACTTC	CASSQEAGTPETQYF
TRBD1	TRBV7-9	.	TRBJ2-2	TGTGCCAGCAGCCCCAGACAGGGAGAGAGCACCGGGGAGCTGTTTTTT	CASSPRQGESTGELFF
TRBD1	TRBV11-3	.	TRBJ2-7	TGTGCCAGCAGCTTTTCGACAGGGGACGACGAGCAGTACTTC	CASSFSTGDDEQYF
TRBD2	TRBV27	.	TRBJ2-3	TGTGCCAGCAGCACTATCCTACCAGCGGGACTAGCGACGGCAGATACGCAGTATTTT	CASSTILPAGLATADTQYF
TRBD1	TRBV19	.	TRBJ2-1	TGTGCCAGTAGTGGGCAGGGGGCTGGTGAGCAGTTCTTC	CASSGQGAGEQFF
TRBD2	TRBV14	once	TRBJ2-1	TGTGCCAGCAGCCTCAGCGGGAGAGACCTTAATGAGCAGTTCTTC	CASSLSGRDLNEQFF
TRBD2	TRBV10-3	.	TRBJ2-3	TGTGCCATCAGTGATGGGACTAGCGGGACTAGCACAGATACGCAGTATTTT	CAISDGTSGTSTDTQYF
.	TRBV29-1	.	TRBJ2-3	TGCAGCGCCGGGGCCCGTACAGATACGCAGTATTTT	CSAGARTDTQYF